These 25 T cell receptor beta chains originate from one sample sequenced in a study of regulatory T cells in long-lasting Graves disease. According to the study, TCR beta libraries were built with iRepertoire HTBI primers and CDR3-region Arm-PCR. TCRdb ran MiXCR on the multiplex PCR reads and lists one entry per CDR3 protein. In the table there are around 400,000 distinct CDR3 sequences, 21% of which are singletons. Described time point: persistent/refractory GD, antithyroid drugs over 5 years with positive TRAb. With RNA extracted from PBMCs as input, the TCR library was made. The sequences come from peripheral blood mononuclear cells (PBMCs), collected when the disease was refractory, from a patient treated with antithyroid drugs. The origin of the receptors is a female donor with Graves disease.

The table lists this clonotype with a few counts. This sequence joins TRBV9 and TRBJ2-3; 11 bases map to TRBD2. The length of the CDR3 is 17 residues. V shed 4 bases, J shed 4 bases, and the junction held 11 bases outside the gene matches. Germline CDR1 reads SGDLS; CDR2 reads YYNGEE. CDR3 DNA sequence: TGTGCCAGCAGCCCTCGCGCTTTAGCGGGAGGGGCAGATACGCAGTATTTT. Translated, it gives CASSPRALAGGADTQYF.

The V call is TRBV24-1, the J call TRBJ2-2; D might be TRBD2 (5 bases). V was pared by 10 bases and J by 3 bases, with 8 bases between. Germline lookup yields CDR1 KGHDR and CDR2 SFDVKD. There are 12 residues in the CDR3. This CDR3 reads CATFGDTGELFF. The CDR3 DNA reads as TGTGCCACTTTCGGGGACACCGGGGAGCTGTTTTTT.

The V and J genes are TRBV29-1 and TRBJ2-7, with TRBD1 matching 11 bases. Germline V lookup: CDR1 SQVTM, CDR2 ANQGSEA. The CDR3 is 14 amino acids. After removal of 7 bases from V and 5 bases from J, the junction contained 10 bases not matched to a gene. The CDR3 is CSAKWGTGGNEQYF. The DNA of the CDR3 is TGCAGCGCCAAATGGGGGACAGGGGGTAACGAGCAGTACTTC.

The chain links TRBV10-3 to TRBJ1-2, with D perhaps TRBD1 (6 bases). With 4 bases removed from V and 6 bases from J, the gap between germline ends came to 15 bases. The CDR3 has 14 residues. CDR1 and CDR2 from the germline V gene are ENHRY and SYGVKD. CDR3 in DNA: TGTGCCATCAGTGGCGAGGGACAAATCCATGGCTACACCTTC. It encodes CAISGEGQIHGYTF.

This clonotype came up many times. This chain uses TRBV27 with TRBJ2-7; 8 nucleotides line up with TRBD2. This CDR3 comprises 16 residues. Germline V lookup: CDR1 MNHEY, CDR2 SMNVEV (reference sequence). The V and J ends lost 1 base and 3 bases, in that order; junction bases with no gene match: 8. The CDR3 region has the DNA TGTGCCAGCAGTTTATTAGCCAGCGGGAGTATCTACGAGCAGTACTTC. This codes for CASSLLASGSIYEQYF.

The rearrangement links TRBV6-1 to TRBJ2-2; D is uncertain. Trimming took 5 bases from V and 9 from J, leaving 7 bases between them. Germline V gene data show CDR1 as MNHNS and CDR2 as SASEGT. The CDR3 extends over 11 amino acids. CDR3 amino acids: CASSHTRELFF. In DNA, the CDR3 is TGTGCCAGCAGTCACACGCGGGAGCTGTTTTTT.

This clonotype was seen a handful of times. The genes are TRBV5-8 and TRBJ2-2, with D hard to call. V lost 10 bases, J lost 0 bases, and 4 bases lay in between. Germline assignment: CDR1 SGHTS and CDR2 YDEGEE. This CDR3 has 11 amino acids. The CDR3 DNA reads TGTGCCCACTCGAACACCGGGGAGCTGTTTTTT. Translated: CAHSNTGELFF. Looking up the rest from reference TRBV5-8 and TRBJ2-2 gives the full variable domain: EAGVTQSPTHLIKTRGQQATLRCSPISGHTSVYWYQQALGLGLQFLLWYDEGEERNRGNFPPRFSGRQFPNYSSELNVNALELEDSALYLCAHSNTGELFFGEGSRLTVL.

This clonotype has a handful of counts. V is TRBV25-1 and J is TRBJ1-5, with D perhaps matching TRBD1 (5 bases). Trimming took 2 bases from V and 5 from J, leaving 10 bases between them. The germline V gene encodes CDR1 MGHDK and CDR2 SYGVNS. The CDR3 consists of 14 residues. The CDR3 DNA reads as TGTGCCAGCAGTGAAACAGGATGGGATCAGCCCCAGCATTTT. Protein: CASSETGWDQPQHF.

This clonotype was seen at least ten times. The chain couples TRBV12-3 or TRBV12-4 to TRBJ2-7; 7 bases match TRBD2. Unmatched junction bases numbered 2, after V lost 3 bases and J lost 3 bases. This CDR3 region has 13 residues. The CDR3 sequence: CASSFSGIYEQYF. The CDR3 bases are TGTGCCAGCAGTTTCAGCGGGATCTACGAGCAGTACTTC.

On this clonotype itself: A much larger clone differs by one base, so this may be a read error. This chain joins TRBV10-3 and TRBJ2-4; TRBD1 matches 7 bases. Germline CDR1 and CDR2: ENHRY and SYGVKD. The CDR3 is 14 residues long. The CDR3 spells CAIGELNDRAFQYF. The CDR3 DNA follows: TGTGCCATCGGTGAGCTCAATGACAGGGCTTTTCAGTACTTC.

This clonotype was recorded at least ten times. The rearrangement uses TRBV2 and TRBJ2-5; TRBD1 is a possible D gene (5 bases). Germline V gene data show CDR1 as SNHLY and CDR2 as FYNNEI. Trimming stripped 2 bases from V and 7 bases from J, with 11 bases between. CDR3 length equals 13 residues. The CDR3 DNA is TGTGCCAGCAGTGAAAGGGGCAGAGGGACCCAGTACTTC. It encodes CASSERGRGTQYF. Using reference TRBV2 and TRBJ2-5 for the parts outside the CDR3, the full variable domain is EPEVTQTPSHQVTQMGQEVILRCVPISNHLYFYWYRQILGQKVEFLVSFYNNEISEKSEIFDDQFSVERPDGSNFTLKIRSTKLEDSAMYFCASSERGRGTQYFGPGTRLLVL.

This chain links TRBV20-1 with TRBJ2-7; the D is unclear. Trimming shortened V by 0 bases and J by 3 bases, and 21 bases separated the two germline ends. This CDR3 spans 17 amino acids. Per germline, CDR1 DFQATT and CDR2 SNEGSKA (reference sequence). The CDR3 coding sequence is TGCAGTGCTAGAGATCACAAAATCGGCTTCATCCTCTACGAGCAGTACTTC. Amino acid sequence: CSARDHKIGFILYEQYF.

The chain employs TRBV20-1 and TRBJ1-2; D uncertain. The germline V gene has CDR1 DFQATT and CDR2 SNEGSKA (reference sequence). V lost 3 bases to trimming and J lost 4 bases, with 3 bases between them. The CDR3 is 10 residues long. Written as DNA, the CDR3 is TGCAGTGCTAGGGGCTATGGCTACACCTTC. It codes for CSARGYGYTF.

The chain joins TRBV15 to TRBJ2-5, with D possibly TRBD2 on 6 matching bases. CDR3 length: 14 amino acids. Trimming cost V 4 bases and J 4 bases, with 13 bases left between them. Germline V lookup: CDR1 LNHNV, CDR2 YYDKDF (reference sequence). CDR3 protein: CATSTPAGRETQYF. CDR3 DNA: TGTGCCACCAGCACACCAGCGGGTCGAGAGACCCAGTACTTC. Full variable domain (outside the CDR3, taken from reference TRBV15 and TRBJ2-5): DAMVIQNPRYQVTQFGKPVTLSCSQTLNHNVMYWYQQKSSQAPKLLFHYYDKDFNNEADTPDNFQSRRPNTSFCFLDIRSPGLGDTAMYLCATSTPAGRETQYFGPGTRLLVL.

This clonotype was observed a handful of times. In DNA, the CDR3 is TGCGCCAGCAGCTTGATTTCGGGTGGGTCGAACTATGGCTACACCTTC. Amino acid sequence: CASSLISGGSNYGYTF. This rearrangement joins TRBV5-1 to TRBJ1-2; D remains unclear. The V gene's germline CDR1 is SGHRS and CDR2 YFSETQ. CDR3 length equals 16 residues. V lost 1 base to trimming and J lost 2 bases, with 15 bases between them.

The chain is built from TRBV20-1 and TRBJ2-5; 8 bases agree with TRBD1. The CDR3 is made up of 14 amino acids. Per germline, CDR1 DFQATT and CDR2 SNEGSKA (reference sequence). V lost 0 bases, J lost 5 bases, and 5 bases stayed unmatched. Here the CDR3 reads CSARETGGEETQYF. The DNA of the CDR3 is TGCAGTGCTAGAGAAACAGGGGGTGAGGAGACCCAGTACTTC.

This clonotype was counted ten times or more. V usage is TRBV10-3 and J usage is TRBJ1-1; D not resolved. The CDR3 spans 14 residues. The germline V gene has CDR1 ENHRY and CDR2 SYGVKD. Trimming left V 2 bases short and J 0 bases short, with 7 bases between. DNA of the CDR3: TGTGCCATCAGTGAGCCGAGAGTGAACACTGAAGCTTTCTTT. Its protein is CAISEPRVNTEAFF.

This clonotype was seen at least ten times. V is TRBV2 and J is TRBJ1-2; 9 bases line up with TRBD1. CDR3 length equals 19 residues. J was trimmed by 4 bases and V by 2 bases; bases with no gene match: 17. Germline V gives CDR1 SNHLY, CDR2 FYNNEI. CDR3 loop: CASSETPGGQGSRSYGYTF. CDR3 nucleotide sequence: TGTGCCAGCAGTGAAACGCCTGGGGGACAGGGAAGTCGCTCCTATGGCTACACCTTC.

The chain couples TRBV7-3 to TRBJ2-3, with D unclear. The CDR3 extends over 15 amino acids. Germline V gene data show CDR1 as SGHTA and CDR2 as FQGTGA. The germline V and J ends were trimmed by 1 base and 0 bases, with 8 bases remaining between them. CDR3 DNA sequence: TGTGCCAGCAGCTTAATGGCCATCAGCACAGATACGCAGTATTTT. Amino acids: CASSLMAISTDTQYF.

At least ten counts were recorded for this clonotype. One end of the junction does not line up with germline, which may come from a read error. The genes are TRBV6-2 or TRBV6-3 and TRBJ2-5; D unclear. Germline V gene lookup returns CDR1 MNHEY and CDR2 SVGEGT. CDR3 length equals 12 residues. This CDR3 is CASSYDRDPEDF. The CDR3 bases are TGTGCCAGCAGTTACGATCGTGACCCCGAGGACTTC.

The chain employs TRBV9 and TRBJ1-6; D is perhaps TRBD1 (6 bases). CDR3 length: 16 residues. CDR1 is SGDLS, CDR2 YYNGEE, per germline. V shed 3 bases and J shed 1 base, with 11 bases lying between them. CDR3 nucleotides: TGTGCCAGCAGCGGAGGGGGGAGTTCCTATAATTCACCCCTCCACTTT. It is translated as CASSGGGSSYNSPLHF.

The V and J genes are TRBV10-2 and TRBJ2-1; D might be TRBD1 or TRBD2, each matching 6 bases. There are 12 residues in the CDR3. Trimming took off 6 bases at V and 8 bases at J, with 11 bases between the two ends. In germline, CDR1 is WSHSY, CDR2 SAAADI. The CDR3 bases are TGCGCCAGCAGAGAAGGGGGGCATGAGCAGTTCTTC. This codes for CASREGGHEQFF.

V is TRBV6-2 or TRBV6-3 and J is TRBJ1-6; D possibly corresponds to TRBD1 (6 bases). This CDR3 is 14 amino acids long. The V gene lost 5 bases and the J gene lost 7 bases, with 12 bases spanning the gap. Germline V lookup: CDR1 MNHEY, CDR2 SVGEGT. The CDR3 nucleotides read TGTGCCAGCAGTGACAGGTCTGAAAATTCACCCCTCCACTTT. Translated: CASSDRSENSPLHF.

This clonotype was detected many times. This chain uses TRBV28 with TRBJ2-7; TRBD2 might be the D (6 bases). Germline V CDR1 and CDR2: MDHEN, SYDVKM. The CDR3 runs to 17 residues. V was pared by 6 bases and J by 1 base, with 22 bases between. The CDR3 DNA reads as TGTGCCAGCAGGCAACTCGTGAGTACGGGAGTGTCCTACGAGCAGTACTTC. Its protein product is CASRQLVSTGVSYEQYF.

This clonotype was counted ten times or more. The chain recombines TRBV30 with TRBJ1-1, with D possibly matching TRBD1 (5 bases). CDR3 length: 12 residues. Between the trimmed V and J ends, which lost 1 base and 5 bases, there was a span of 8 bases. Germline V CDR1 and CDR2: GTSNPN, SVGIG (reference sequence). In DNA form, the CDR3 reads TGTGCCTGGAGTGATCGGGGGACTGAAGCTTTCTTT. Translated, it gives CAWSDRGTEAFF.